A single sample is the source of the 26 T cell receptor beta chains below, sequenced in a study of CD8+ T cells in alopecia areata (dated by TCRdb to between 2018 and 2020). Cells from mouse cutaneous lymph nodes were pooled, stained for CD4, CD8alpha, NKG2D, NKG2ACE and other markers, and then sorted on a BD Influx. Libraries were made using the immunoSEQ multiplex PCR assay. RNA was extracted from all samples and reverse transcribed into cDNA as template for TCR sequencing. The immuneACCESS repertoire file appears here via TCRdb, limited to in-frame rearrangements. These files lack a portion of the clones; in checked studies, under half of the deficit traces to unresolved V genes, and the cause of the others is not known. For this sample, 250,000 or so clones are listed, none of them singletons. Together, the top ten hold 1.2% of the sample. Sequenced input: CD4+ T cells sorted from a lymph node. These receptors originate from a C3H/HeJ mouse with alopecia areata. The mouse line in question has MHC haplotype H2-k.

This clone was counted only a few times. Each gene name is a mouse one. The missing CDR3 end, 4 residues past where the read stops, is filled in from the germline J gene. This rearrangement joins TRBV13-3 to TRBJ2-3, with 7 bases lining up with TRBD2. V lost 0 bases, J lost 1 base, and 5 bases stayed unmatched. This CDR3 contains 16 residues. Per germline, CDR1 NNHDY and CDR2 SYVADS. This CDR3 reads CASSDDWGGGAETLYF. The CDR3 DNA, read in part, is TGTGCCAGCAGTGATGACTGGGGAGGGGGTGCAGAA.

In its sample, this clone was seen a few times. Genes and germline are mouse. The same CDR3 also results from other DNA sequences found in this sample. The CDR3 reads CTCSAAGSYEQYF. The CDR3 DNA, read in part, is TGCACCTGCAGTGCCGCAGGGTCCTAT. The chain uses TRBV1 and TRBJ2-7, with D perhaps TRBD1 (5 bases). The read ends 4 residues early relative to the CDR3; the germline J gene fills the gap. V lost 3 bases and J 1 base, leaving 7 bases between the germline ends. Germline V gene sequence: CDR1 NSQYPW, CDR2 LRSPGD (reference sequence). There are 13 residues in the CDR3.

Regarding this clone: The germline and genes are mouse ones. The CDR3 goes on 4 residues after the read ends, and that part is filled in from the germline J gene. V gene TRBV19 combines with J gene TRBJ2-2, with TRBD1 matching over 8 bases. The germline V gene encodes CDR1 FNHDT and CDR2 SITEND (reference sequence). This CDR3 has 15 residues. Trimming at V came to 1 base and at J to 2 bases, leaving 1 base not matched to a gene. Partial CDR3 DNA: TGTGCCAGCAGTATACGGACAGGGAACACCGGG. It is translated as CASSIRTGNTG. The whole CDR3 protein is CASSIRTGNTGQLYF. Variable domain in full (rest from reference TRBV19 and TRBJ2-2): GGIITQTPKFLIGQEGQKLTLKCQQNFNHDTMYWYRQDSGKGLRLIYYSITENDLQKGDLSEGYDASREKKSSFSLTVTSAQKNEMAVFLCASSIRTGNTGQLYFGEGSKLTVL.

In this sample, this clone turned up a few times. The germline and genes are mouse ones. The read finishes 4 residues shy of the CDR3 end, and the germline J gene is used to complete it. The rearrangement links TRBV13-1 to TRBJ2-5; 11 nucleotides agree with TRBD2. The CDR3 length is 16 residues. After removal of 3 bases from V and 0 bases from J, the junction contained 3 bases not matched to a gene. Germline assignment: CDR1 NSHNY and CDR2 SYGAGN. The CDR3: CASSAGLGDNQDTQYF. CDR3 bases read: TGTGCCAGCAGTGCGGGACTGGGGGATAACCAAGAC.

This clone has more than one count but fewer than ten. Gene names denote mouse genes. Sequencing ends 4 residues short of the CDR3 end; the germline J gene provides the rest. This chain connects TRBV13-1 to TRBJ1-2; D unclear. With 1 base removed from V and 0 bases from J, the gap between germline ends came to 7 bases. The germline V gene has CDR1 NSHNY and CDR2 SYGAGN. This CDR3 comprises 14 residues. The CDR3 bases that were read are TGTGCCAGCAGTGATAACAGAGCAAACTCC. It translates to CASSDNRANS. In full, the CDR3 is CASSDNRANSDYTF.

Details on this clone: Gene names follow the mouse nomenclature. The read is 4 residues too short to cover the CDR3 end, so that end is filled in from the germline J gene. The V gene is TRBV19, the J gene TRBJ1-2; 7 bases match TRBD1. V lost 0 bases and J lost 4; bases outside the gene matches: 0. Germline V gene data show CDR1 as FNHDT and CDR2 as SITEND (reference sequence). The CDR3 runs 13 residues. Partial CDR3 DNA: TGTGCCAGCAGTATAGAGGGGGCCTCC. It yields the protein CASSIEGAS. In full, the CDR3 reads CASSIEGASDYTF. Complete variable domain (other parts from reference TRBV19 and TRBJ1-2): GGIITQTPKFLIGQEGQKLTLKCQQNFNHDTMYWYRQDSGKGLRLIYYSITENDLQKGDLSEGYDASREKKSSFSLTVTSAQKNEMAVFLCASSIEGASDYTFGSGTRLLVI.

Only a few counts were recorded for this clone. Gene names denote mouse genes. The read is 4 residues too short to cover the CDR3 end, so that end is filled in from the germline J gene. The V gene is TRBV13-3, the J gene TRBJ2-7; maybe TRBD1 (6 bases). The CDR3 sequence is 13 residues long. CDR1 NNHDY and CDR2 SYVADS come from the germline V gene. The V end lost 7 bases, the J end lost 0 bases, and 11 bases lay between the germline ends. The sequenced CDR3 bases are TGTGCCAGCGCCCGGGACAACTCCTAT. Residues: CASARDNSY. In full, the CDR3 reads CASARDNSYEQYF.

Only a few counts were recorded for this clone. The gene symbols are mouse symbols. The sequence runs out 4 residues before the end of the CDR3; the remainder is reconstructed from the germline J gene. The same CDR3 is also encoded by other DNA sequences in this sample. J is TRBJ2-7 and V is TRBV13-1; 7 bases agree with TRBD1. The CDR3 length is 13 residues. Germline trimming cut 5 bases from V and 0 bases from J; bases unmatched to any gene: 2. Germline-derived CDR1 and CDR2 are NSHNY and SYGAGN. The covered CDR3 bases are TGTGCCAGCAGCCGGGACAGCTCCTAT. Translated: CASSRDSSY. The full CDR3 reads CASSRDSSYEQYF.

There are a few counts of this clone. Gene names are the mouse ones. The missing CDR3 end, 4 residues past where the read stops, is filled in from the germline J gene. The chain couples TRBV13-1 to TRBJ2-1, with D tentatively TRBD2 (7 bases). Germline V gives CDR1 NSHNY, CDR2 SYGAGN. Between the trimmed V and J ends, which lost 1 base and 1 base, there was a span of 12 bases. The CDR3 loop spans 16 amino acids. The DNA read from the CDR3 is TGTGCCAGCAGTGATCGGGGGGCTTGGAACTATGCT. Residues: CASSDRGAWNYA. The full CDR3 is CASSDRGAWNYAEQFF.

This clone was detected many times. Genes and germline are mouse. From the germline J gene comes the end of the CDR3, since the read stops 4 residues before it. At the DNA level, this CDR3 is encoded by other sequences in the same sample as well. V is TRBV17 and J is TRBJ2-5; possibly TRBD1 for D (6 bases). Trimming pared 2 bases from V and 3 bases from J, leaving 6 bases between. The CDR3 runs 13 residues. Germline loops: CDR1 MNHDT, CDR2 YYDKIL. The CDR3 bases that were read are TGTGCTAGCAGTAGAAGGGGGCAAGAC. Amino acid sequence: CASSRRGQD. The whole CDR3 protein is CASSRRGQDTQYF.

Points on this clone: Germline and genes here are mouse. The read is 4 residues too short to cover the CDR3 end, so that end is filled in from the germline J gene. This sample also contains other DNA sequences that code for the same CDR3. This chain uses TRBV19 with TRBJ2-3, with 10 bases aligning to TRBD1. This CDR3 has 15 residues. Germline-derived CDR1 and CDR2 are FNHDT and SITEND (reference sequence). J gave up 0 bases and V 5 bases, and 3 bases lay outside the gene matches. CDR3 bases read: TGTGCCAGCAGCAGACAGGGGGCGAGTGCAGAA. Translation: CASSRQGASAE. The entire CDR3 protein reads CASSRQGASAETLYF.

Only a few counts were recorded for this clone. Mouse names are used for the genes. The sequenced fragment ends 4 residues before the CDR3 boundary, so the rest is inferred from the germline J gene. This rearrangement joins TRBV19 to TRBJ2-7, with 7 bases lining up with TRBD2. The CDR3 totals 13 residues. In germline, CDR1 is FNHDT, CDR2 SITEND (reference sequence). The part of the CDR3 DNA that was read is TGTGCCAGCAGTATTGGGACTGAGGAT. Residues: CASSIGTED. The entire CDR3 protein is CASSIGTEDEQYF. Variable domain in full (rest from reference TRBV19 and TRBJ2-7): GGIITQTPKFLIGQEGQKLTLKCQQNFNHDTMYWYRQDSGKGLRLIYYSITENDLQKGDLSEGYDASREKKSSFSLTVTSAQKNEMAVFLCASSIGTEDEQYFGPGTRLTVL.

This clone was counted only a few times. Gene names refer to mouse genes. Coverage ceases 4 residues before the CDR3 finishes, and the germline J gene fills in the end. This sequence joins TRBV13-3 and TRBJ1-1; TRBD1 matches at 9 bases. V was pared by 1 base and J by 1 base, with 5 bases of the junction left unmatched. The CDR3 consists of 16 residues. Germline V gene sequence: CDR1 NNHDY, CDR2 SYVADS. The DNA read from the CDR3 is TGTGCCAGCAGTGATTCTCCGGGACAGGGGAACACA. It translates to CASSDSPGQGNT. The entire CDR3 is CASSDSPGQGNTEVFF.

To note about this clone: Gene names follow the mouse nomenclature. The read halts 4 residues ahead of the CDR3 end, with the missing end drawn from the germline J gene. The V call is TRBV13-3, the J call TRBJ1-2; weak D call: TRBD1 (5 bases). This CDR3 contains 14 residues. The V end was cut by 2 bases, the J end by 0 bases, with 8 bases between. Germline V gives CDR1 NNHDY, CDR2 SYVADS. The CDR3 loop reads CASSEDITNSDYTF. CDR3 bases read: TGTGCCAGCAGTGAGGACATCACAAACTCC.

Concerning this clone itself: A single base separates this from a much larger clone, so it may be a read error. Genes and germline are mouse. The DNA ends 3 residues before the CDR3 does, and the rest of the CDR3 is filled in from the germline J gene. The same CDR3 also results from other DNA sequences found in this sample. The J gene is TRBJ1-6, the V gene TRBV13-3, with no clear D. TRBJ1-6 falls under the ORF class, with uncertain function. Germline V gives CDR1 NNHDY, CDR2 SYVADS. This CDR3 has 14 amino acids. V was shortened by 0 bases and J by 4 bases, with 5 bases between the two germline ends. The CDR3: CASSDDRYNSPLYF. CDR3 DNA (partial): TGTGCCAGCAGTGATGACAGATATAATTCGCCC.

A note on this clone: Gene names and germline match the mouse. The read stops 4 residues short of the end of the CDR3; the missing end is completed from the germline J gene. The same CDR3 can be traced to other DNA sequences in this sample. V and J are TRBV13-2 and TRBJ2-5, with 8 bases aligning to TRBD2. The CDR3 is made up of 14 amino acids. Germline V gene data show CDR1 as NNHNN and CDR2 as SYGAGS (reference sequence). CDR3 DNA (partial): TGTGCCAGCGGTGTCCGAGGGGGGGCCGAC. Translated: CASGVRGGAD. The full CDR3 sequence reads CASGVRGGADTQYF.

Turning to this clone: The gene names here belong to mouse. The missing CDR3 end, 4 residues past where the read stops, is filled in from the germline J gene. The chain recombines TRBV13-2 with TRBJ2-2; 8 nucleotides agree with TRBD1. The germline V gene has CDR1 NNHNN and CDR2 SYGAGS (reference sequence). The CDR3 is 15 residues long. V trimming: 2 bases; J trimming: 0 bases; junction bases outside the gene matches: 0. CDR3 DNA, as far as it was read: TGTGCCAGCGGTGAGGACAGGGCAAACACCGGG. Residues: CASGEDRANTG. The full CDR3 reads CASGEDRANTGQLYF.

Concerning this clone itself: The genes are named according to mouse. Read data end 4 residues before the CDR3 end; the end is taken from the germline J gene. The gene calls are TRBV16 and TRBJ2-7, with 7 bases lining up with TRBD1. Germline assignment: CDR1 SGHSA and CDR2 FRNQAP. V shed 9 bases, J shed 0 bases, and the junction held 5 bases outside the gene matches. The length of the CDR3 is 13 residues. The covered CDR3 bases are TGTGCAAGGACCCGGGACAGCTCCTAT. Translated: CARTRDSSY. The entire CDR3 reads CARTRDSSYEQYF.

Comments on this clone: All gene names here are mouse names. The CDR3 end is not reached by the read, which stops 4 residues before it; the germline J gene fills it in. The chain recombines TRBV19 with TRBJ1-1, with 12 bases aligning to TRBD1. CDR1 FNHDT and CDR2 SITEND come from the germline V gene (reference sequence). The CDR3 has 15 amino acids. The CDR3 reads CASSPHGTGGVEVFF. The sequenced part of the CDR3 DNA is TGTGCCAGCAGTCCTCATGGGACAGGGGGCGTA.

This clone has just a few counts. The listed genes are named as in mouse. The read ends 4 residues early relative to the CDR3; the germline J gene fills the gap. The chain employs TRBV31 and TRBJ2-4; 12 nucleotides align to TRBD2. The CDR3 extends over 16 amino acids. CDR1 and CDR2 from the germline V gene are GKSSPN and SITVG. Losses at the gene ends were 1 base for V and 0 bases for J; bases not matched to a gene: 2. The CDR3 DNA, read in part, is TGTGCCTGGAGTCAGGGACTGGGGGGTAGTCAAAAC. This gives the protein CAWSQGLGGSQN. The complete CDR3 sequence is CAWSQGLGGSQNTLYF.

In regard to this clone: Gene names denote mouse genes. The read stops 4 residues short of the end of the CDR3; the missing end is completed from the germline J gene. The chain is built from TRBV31 and TRBJ2-1; the match to TRBD2 covers 9 bases. The CDR3 extends over 16 amino acids. Germline lookup yields CDR1 GKSSPN and CDR2 SITVG. After removal of 3 bases from V and 0 bases from J, the junction contained 6 bases not matched to a gene. This CDR3 reads CAWRHRDWANYAEQFF. The part of the CDR3 DNA that was read is TGTGCCTGGAGACACCGGGACTGGGCTAACTATGCT.

About this clone itself: Gene names are the mouse ones. Read sequence stops 4 residues before the CDR3 end, and the germline J gene provides the missing end. The same CDR3 also results from other DNA sequences found in this sample. The chain couples TRBV5 to TRBJ2-2; the D gene is possibly TRBD1 (6 bases). This CDR3 has 15 amino acids. Trimming took off 4 bases at V and 0 bases at J, with 9 bases between the two ends. From germline, CDR1 is LGHNA and CDR2 YNLKQL (reference sequence). The covered CDR3 bases are TGTGCCAGCAGCCGGGACATATCAAACACCGGG. Protein product: CASSRDISNTG. The complete CDR3 protein is CASSRDISNTGQLYF.

This clone was counted a few times. The gene symbols are mouse symbols. The read gets to within 4 residues of the CDR3 end, and the germline J gene fills in the rest. The rearrangement joins TRBV1 to TRBJ2-7, with TRBD2 identical over 12 bases. V trimming: 3 bases; J trimming: 3 bases; junction bases outside the gene matches: 3. This CDR3 is 15 amino acids long. Germline V gene sequence: CDR1 NSQYPW, CDR2 LRSPGD (reference sequence). The CDR3 loop is CTCSARTGGVYEQYF. The DNA read from the CDR3 is TGCACCTGCAGTGCCCGGACTGGGGGGGTCTAT.

This clone was seen only a few times. The gene symbols are mouse symbols. The CDR3 end falls 4 residues outside the read, so it is completed with the germline J gene. The V gene is TRBV13-2, the J gene TRBJ2-3; 12 nucleotides agree with TRBD1. Germline V CDR1 and CDR2: NNHNN, SYGAGS (reference sequence). There are 18 residues in the CDR3. With 3 bases clipped from V and 1 base from J, the junction kept 9 bases outside the gene matches. The covered CDR3 bases are TGTGCCAGCGGTGCTTCCGGGACAGGGGGCCGTGGTGCAGAA. Amino acids: CASGASGTGGRGAE. The whole CDR3 is CASGASGTGGRGAETLYF.

Only a few counts were recorded for this clone. Germline and genes here are mouse. The read ends 4 residues early relative to the CDR3; the germline J gene fills the gap. Other nucleotide sequences from this sample produce the same CDR3. This rearrangement joins TRBV13-1 to TRBJ2-3, with 9 bases fitting TRBD2. The germline gives CDR1 NSHNY, CDR2 SYGAGN. This CDR3 region has 14 residues. V gave up 5 bases and J gave up 0 bases; unmatched junction bases: 1. CDR3: CASRDWGSAETLYF. The DNA read from the CDR3 is TGTGCCAGCAGGGACTGGGGAAGTGCAGAA.

To note about this clone: Germline and genes: mouse. The read finishes 4 residues shy of the CDR3 end, and the germline J gene is used to complete it. V usage is TRBV14 and J usage is TRBJ1-1, with D tentatively TRBD1 (5 bases). Germline CDR1 is SGHDT and CDR2 is FRDEAV. V lost 1 base to trimming and J lost 0 bases, with 7 bases between them. This CDR3 contains 14 residues. The CDR3 loop reads CASSFQGANTEVFF. The sequenced CDR3 bases are TGTGCCAGCAGTTTCCAGGGTGCAAACACA.